One and the same sample provided the 5 T cell receptor beta chains below, sequenced in a study of human T cells and chemical hapten exposure. TCRdb redid the calling of the RACE reads with MiXCR, one entry per CDR3 protein. The sample consists of some 71,000 distinct CDR3 sequences, around 10% of them appearing once. Specified time point: patch test 3, about 24 weeks after DPC sensitization. The treatment denotes: therapeutic diphenylcyclopropenone sensitization with weekly scalp DPC. Sequences were derived from whole blood, sampled in connection with sensitization to the hapten diphenylcyclopropenone (DPC). The receptors originated from a woman in her 50s with alopecia areata. Some clones in this sample may be carry-over from other donors' samples.

The V and J genes are TRBV12-3 or TRBV12-4 and TRBJ2-6, with 7 bases matching TRBD2. The J segment lost 2 bases and the V segment lost 5 bases, leaving 6 bases of the junction unmatched. The CDR3 is 16 residues long. The CDR3 coding sequence is TGTGCCAGCAGTGCAGACCGGGGGGCTGGGGCCAACGTCCTGACTTTC. Protein sequence: CASSADRGAGANVLTF.

This chain joins TRBV5-1 and TRBJ1-1, with TRBD1 as a possible D gene (5 bases). Germline CDR1 is SGHRS and CDR2 is YFSETQ. The CDR3 sequence is 14 residues long. Deletions cut 5 bases from V and 0 bases from J, with 11 bases between. CDR3 bases: TGCGCCAGCAGTACCGACAGCTTGAACACTGAAGCTTTCTTT. Its translation is CASSTDSLNTEAFF.

A few counts support this clonotype. The rearrangement joins TRBV12-3 or TRBV12-4 to TRBJ2-2, with TRBD2 matching 7 bases. The V gene end was trimmed by 6 bases and the J gene end by 2 bases; junction bases not matched to a gene: 3. CDR3 length: 14 amino acids. The chain's CDR3 is CASRPGLNTGELFF. The CDR3 region has the DNA TGTGCCAGCAGACCGGGACTAAACACCGGGGAGCTGTTTTTT.

Remarks on this clonotype: It may be a read error: a sequence one base away is much more abundant. Because it lacks the conserved phenylalanine or tryptophan at the end, this CDR3 is likely a read error. The chain links TRBV6-2 or TRBV6-3 to TRBJ1-1; 9 nucleotides align to TRBD1. The length of the CDR3 is 13 residues. J lost 4 bases, V lost 7 bases, and 4 bases had no gene match. The germline V gene has CDR1 MNHEY and CDR2 SVGEGT. For the CDR3, the DNA is TGTGCCAGCACCGAGACAGGGGGCACTGAAGCTTTCTAT. Protein sequence: CASTETGGTEAFY.

The genes are TRBV5-1 and TRBJ2-7, with 9 bases identical to TRBD1. V was pared by 4 bases and J by 3 bases, with 8 bases of the junction left unmatched. Germline CDR1 SGHRS, CDR2 YFSETQ. The CDR3 has 15 amino acids. CDR3 amino acids: CASSPQAGQGYEQYF. In nucleotides, the CDR3 is TGCGCCAGCAGCCCCCAAGCGGGACAGGGCTACGAGCAGTACTTC.